The source of this TCR beta chain is a study of metastatic and nonmetastatic thyroid tumors. Using MiXCR, TCRdb reanalyzed the PCR reads. Of roughly 15,000 clones in the sample, around 28% are singletons; the top ten hold roughly 12%. No treatment of any kind had been given to any patient before thyroid surgery. This clone was seen at least ten times. As yet, its antigen is unknown. Study-wide points: Benign nodules were reported to have significantly lower TCR beta diversity than malignant thyroid tumors, in blood and tumor.

V dropped 3 bases and J dropped 5 bases, with 13 bases sitting between them. The CDR3 runs to 15 residues. The V gene's germline CDR1 is LNHDA and CDR2 SQIVND (reference sequence). V is TRBV19 and J is TRBJ1-4; D not resolved. The TCR was taken from a male donor with papillary thyroid cancer or a benign thyroid nodule (not recorded which). Some clones in this sample may be carry-over from other donors' samples. The source material was tumor tissue. The CDR3 region has the DNA TGTGCCAGTAGTATTGGTACAGCGGTGAATGAAAAACTGTTTTTT. This gives the protein CASSIGTAVNEKLFF.